Each of the 7 T cell receptor beta chains below was sequenced from the same sample in a study of tumor-infiltrating lymphocytes in primary liver carcinoma. From 500 ng of total RNA, TCR beta-specific cDNA was reverse-transcribed using a constant-region primer. ARM-PCR was slightly modified, and three nested multiplex PCR rounds with it gave rise to the TCR beta libraries. Investigators reported that the first two PCR rounds, at 10 cycles each, used TRBV1-TRBV30 forward primers with a C-beta reverse primer. TCRdb re-derived calls from the multiplex PCR reads in MiXCR, one entry per CDR3 protein. The sample contains 150,000 to 200,000 distinct CDR3 sequences, 70% to 90% of which appear only once. Co-extraction of both nucleic acids (RNA and DNA) used 20-30 mg of unsorted bulk tissue. The sample taken for sequencing was tumor tissue from primary liver carcinoma. The receptors here all came from a man aged 35-49 years with primary liver carcinoma and hepatitis B virus infection.

Turning to this clonotype: An end of the junction does not agree with germline; a read error may underlie this. This CDR3 is CPSSAAGTEGDTQYF. The CDR3 nucleotides read TGCCCCAGCAGTGCTGCCGGGACTGAGGGAGATACGCAGTATTTT. The chain recombines TRBV5-1 with TRBJ2-3, with a weak D call TRBD2 (6 bases). The CDR3 is made up of 15 amino acids. Per germline, CDR1 SGHRS and CDR2 YFSETQ.

The CDR3 DNA reads TGCAGCGTTTCCGGTACAGGGACGTCAGATATGCAATATTTT. Translation: CSVSGTGTSDMQYF. The chain carries TRBV29-1 and TRBJ2-3, with D possibly TRBD1 on 6 matching bases. This CDR3 is 14 amino acids long. Germline values: CDR1 SQVTM, CDR2 ANQGSEA. Trimming removed 5 bases at V and 15 bases at J, with 27 bases between.

By frequency in the sample, this clonotype is medium-sized. This sequence joins TRBV11-2 and TRBJ2-7, with 12 bases fitting TRBD2. V lost 1 base and J lost 3; bases outside the gene matches: 4. CDR3 length: 16 amino acids. The germline gives CDR1 SGHAT, CDR2 FQNNGV. The CDR3 is CASSLAPSGGGYEQYF. The CDR3 DNA reads as TGTGCCAGCAGCTTAGCCCCTAGCGGGGGGGGCTACGAGCAGTACTTC. Full variable domain (outside the CDR3, taken from reference TRBV11-2 and TRBJ2-7): EAGVAQSPRYKIIEKRQSVAFWCNPISGHATLYWYQQILGQGPKLLIQFQNNGVVDDSQLPKDRFSAERLKGVDSTLKIQPAKLEDSAVYLCASSLAPSGGGYEQYFGPGTRLTVT.

Regarding this clonotype: The germline gene is not matched at one end of the junction; a read error may be the cause. The chain couples TRBV4-3 to TRBJ2-3; TRBD2 matches at 8 bases. The germline V gene has CDR1 LGHNA and CDR2 YSLEER. The length of the CDR3 is 16 residues. The CDR3 sequence is CASSQELSGGPNTQYF. CDR3 nucleotides: TGCGCCAGTAGCCAAGAGCTAAGCGGGGGACCAAATACGCAGTATTTT.

On this clonotype itself: A much larger clone sits a single nucleotide away, making a read error possible. The chain carries TRBV4-2 and TRBJ1-2; D remains ambiguous. The V end was cut by 2 bases, the J end by 6 bases, with 16 bases between. The length of the CDR3 is 15 residues. Germline V gene data show CDR1 as LGHNA and CDR2 as YNFKEQ. CDR3 DNA sequence: TGTGCCAGCAGCCAATCCGGGATAGGGCCCCATGGCTACACCTTC. Translated, it gives CASSQSGIGPHGYTF.

For this clonotype: At one end the junction does not follow the germline gene, possibly because of a read error. The J gene is TRBJ1-1, the V gene TRBV29-1; D might be TRBD1 (6 bases). Per germline, CDR1 SQVTM and CDR2 ANQGSEA. The CDR3 has 13 residues. In DNA, the CDR3 is TGCAGTGTGATCGACAGGAAGAACACTGGAGCTTTCTTT. Its translation: CSVIDRKNTGAFF.

The chain employs TRBV6-9 and TRBJ1-4; D is unclear. The CDR3 extends over 13 amino acids. Per germline, CDR1 MNHGY and CDR2 SVAAGI. V lost 6 bases and J lost 8, with 13 bases in between. CDR3 residues: CASRRLRFEKLFF. DNA of the CDR3: TGTGCCAGCAGGAGACTGCGATTCGAAAAACTGTTTTTT.